This T cell receptor beta chain originates from a study of identical twins. MiXCR, applied by TCRdb to the 5' RACE reads, yields one record per CDR3 protein. The table lists approximately 300,000 distinct CDR3 sequences, roughly 9.8% of them singletons. This clonotype was seen ten or more times. There are 15 residues in the CDR3. The germline V gene encodes CDR1 SGHTA and CDR2 FQGTGA. Trimming took 3 bases from V and 2 from J; bases not matched to a gene: 2. This sample was shared with a second study, whose subject was yellow fever vaccine responses in identical twins.

The receptor was isolated from a woman younger than 35 in good health. The sequencing input was CD8+ T cells sorted from blood. J is TRBJ1-2 and V is TRBV7-3; TRBD1 agrees at 11 bases. The CDR3 sequence is CASSLGQGDNYGYTF. The CDR3 DNA reads TGTGCCAGCAGCTTGGGACAGGGGGACAACTATGGCTACACCTTC.